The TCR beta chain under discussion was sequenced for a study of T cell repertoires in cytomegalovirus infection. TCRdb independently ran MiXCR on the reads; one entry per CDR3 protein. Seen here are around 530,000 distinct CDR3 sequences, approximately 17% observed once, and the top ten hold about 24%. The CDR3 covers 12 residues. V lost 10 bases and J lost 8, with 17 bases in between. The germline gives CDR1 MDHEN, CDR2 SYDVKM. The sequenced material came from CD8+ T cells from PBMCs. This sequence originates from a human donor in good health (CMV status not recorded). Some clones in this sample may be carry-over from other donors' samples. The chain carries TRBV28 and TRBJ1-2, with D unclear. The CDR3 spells CATKPVIGGYTF. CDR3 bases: TGTGCCACCAAACCGGTTATAGGAGGCTACACCTTC.